The rows below give T cell receptor beta chains drawn from one sample of a study of cytomegalovirus exposure and HLA in healthy donors. Clones were read by immunoSEQ multiplex PCR, and TCRdb kept only the in-frame ones, dropping some. This repertoire includes around 75,000 clones. The sequenced sample consisted of PBMCs. These receptors were collected from an older woman in good health and CMV-seronegative. The CDR3 runs from the conserved cysteine through the conserved F or W. D genes are given only for firm matches.

D	V	J	DNA	CDR3
NA	TRBV5-1	TRBJ2-7	TGCGCCAGCAGCCGGGGGATTGAGCAGTACTTC	CASSRGIEQYF
NA	TRBV6-4	TRBJ1-5	TGTGCCAGCAACCACGTGAGCAGGGAGGGGGTCGGAAATCAGCCCCAGCATTTT	CASNHVSREGVGNQPQHF
TRBD1	TRBV2	TRBJ2-7	TGTGCCAGCAGTGTGGACAGGGGGCACTACGAGCAGTACTTC	CASSVDRGHYEQYF
TRBD2	TRBV29-1	TRBJ2-3	TGCAGCGTCCAACTGACTAGCCAGGGCACAGATACGCAGTATTTT	CSVQLTSQGTDTQYF
TRBD1	TRBV28	TRBJ1-2	TGTGCCAGCAGCTCAGGGGGGCGCGGAGGTGGCTACACCTTC	CASSSGGRGGGYTF
TRBD1	TRBV19	TRBJ1-5	TGTGCCAGTAGTCTCATTTCTTCAGGGACAGCGTATCAGCCCCAGCATTTT	CASSLISSGTAYQPQHF
TRBD2	TRBV15	TRBJ2-4	TGTGCCACCAGCAGAGACCGAGCGGGAAACCAAAACATTCAGTACTTC	CATSRDRAGNQNIQYF
NA	TRBV10-3	TRBJ2-1	TGTGCCATCAGACCTCAAAGGACCCAAGCGGTAGATGAGCAGTTCTTC	CAIRPQRTQAVDEQFF
TRBD1	TRBV5-1	TRBJ2-3	TGCGCCAGCAGCGGGGGACAGGGGGCCACAGATACGCAGTATTTT	CASSGGQGATDTQYF
NA	TRBV4-3	TRBJ2-3	TGCGCCAGCAGCCACTCGTGGTTTGCGGAAGATACGCAGTATTTT	CASSHSWFAEDTQYF
NA	TRBV10-2	TRBJ2-1	TGCGCCAGCAGTCCTGTAAATGAGCAGTTCTTC	CASSPVNEQFF
NA	TRBV7-9	TRBJ1-4	TGTGCCAGCAGTATGAGATCAACTAATGAAAAACTGTTTTTT	CASSMRSTNEKLFF
TRBD2	TRBV27	TRBJ2-2	TGTGCCAGCAGTTTCCCTAGGACTAGCGGGACCACCGGGGAGCTGTTTTTT	CASSFPRTSGTTGELFF
NA	TRBV20-1	TRBJ2-7	TGCAGTGCTCAGTCCTCCTACGAGCAGTACTTC	CSAQSSYEQYF
TRBD1	TRBV19	TRBJ2-7	TGTGCCAGTAGTATAGGGTCAGGGGGCTACGAGCAGTACTTC	CASSIGSGGYEQYF
TRBD2	TRBV27	TRBJ2-3	TGTGCCAGCAGTCCCGGGACTAGCGGGCATAGCACAGATACGCAGTATTTT	CASSPGTSGHSTDTQYF
NA	TRBV4-1	TRBJ2-3	TGCGCCAGCGGCCCCATGCCCGGTCAAAATACGCAGTATTTT	CASGPMPGQNTQYF
NA	TRBV5-1	TRBJ2-1	TGCGCCAGCAGCTTGGGTCAGGCGTCGTACAATGAGCAGTTCTTC	CASSLGQASYNEQFF
TRBD1	TRBV4-1	TRBJ2-4	TGCGCCAGCAGCCAATCAAAGGCTCTGGCTTTAGCAGGGGGTTACATTCAGTACTTC	CASSQSKALALAGGYIQYF
NA	TRBV7-9	TRBJ2-3	TGTGCCAGCAGCCCCGGGACATACACAGATACGCAGTATTTT	CASSPGTYTDTQYF
TRBD2	TRBV28	TRBJ2-1	TGTGCCAGCAGATACGGATGGGGGGGAGATGAGCAGTTCTTC	CASRYGWGGDEQFF
TRBD2	TRBV28	TRBJ2-2	TGTGCCAGCAGTTGGACTAGAGGGAACACCGGGGAGCTGTTTTTT	CASSWTRGNTGELFF
TRBD1	TRBV19	TRBJ2-4	TGTGCCAGTAGTTCACAGGGGAACATTCAGTACTTC	CASSSQGNIQYF
TRBD1	TRBV12-5	TRBJ1-6	TGTGCTAGTGGTTCCACTAAGGACAGGGGAGAGGGCTCCTATAATTCACCCCTCCACTTT	CASGSTKDRGEGSYNSPLHF
TRBD2	TRBV5-1	TRBJ2-1	TGCGCCAGCAGCTTGGTATTAGCGGGAAGCTCCTACAATGAGCAGTTCTTC	CASSLVLAGSSYNEQFF
NA	TRBV5-1	TRBJ1-1	TGCGCCAGCAGCTTGGAACAGGCGAACACTGAAGCTTTCTTT	CASSLEQANTEAFF
NA	TRBV11-2	TRBJ2-2	TGTGCCAGCAGGGACAGGAACACCGGGGAGCTGTTTTTT	CASRDRNTGELFF
TRBD2	TRBV5-1	TRBJ2-7	TGCGCCAGCAGCCTAGGCCGGGACTATTCCTACGAGCAGTACTTC	CASSLGRDYSYEQYF
NA	TRBV29-1	TRBJ2-1	TGCAGCCCTAGGGGGGGAATGAAGGATGAGCAGTTCTTC	CSPRGGMKDEQFF
TRBD2	TRBV7-6	TRBJ2-7	TGTGCCAGCAGCTCGGGACTAACCAGCTCCTACGAGCAGTACTTC	CASSSGLTSSYEQYF
NA	TRBV2	TRBJ2-7	TGTGCCAGCAGTGAAGATAGCGCAGTCTCCTACGAGCAGTACTTC	CASSEDSAVSYEQYF
TRBD1	TRBV19	TRBJ1-1	TGTGCCAGTAGTATAGATCAGGGGGCCGGAGCTTTCTTT	CASSIDQGAGAFF
NA	TRBV5-1	TRBJ2-5	TGCGCCAGCCTGGGGGCGCCCGGGGAGACCCAGTACTTC	CASLGAPGETQYF
NA	TRBV13	TRBJ2-7	TGTGCCAGCAGCTGGACGGGAGTTAAGCCCGAGCAGTACTTC	CASSWTGVKPEQYF
TRBD1	TRBV28	TRBJ2-3	TGTGCCAGCAGATCCGCGGGCCTACAGGGGGATTCAGATACGCAGTATTTT	CASRSAGLQGDSDTQYF
TRBD1	TRBV6-6	TRBJ1-2	TGTGCCAGCAGTTACGGGACAGAAGGCTATGGCTACACCTTC	CASSYGTEGYGYTF
NA	TRBV19	TRBJ1-2	TGTGCCAGTAGTATAGATCCGAGGGCCATTAGCGGCTACACCTTC	CASSIDPRAISGYTF
NA	TRBV5-1	TRBJ1-1	TGCGCCAGCGGGCTGGGAGAGCTCAACACTGAAGCTTTCTTT	CASGLGELNTEAFF
NA	TRBV7-9	TRBJ2-1	TGTGCCAGCAGCTTAGCGAGCAATGAGCAGTTCTTC	CASSLASNEQFF
NA	TRBV28	TRBJ1-4	TGTGCCAGCAGTTTGGGGGGGAAGGAAAAACTGTTTTTT	CASSLGGKEKLFF
NA	TRBV15	TRBJ2-1	TGTGCCACCAGCCCCCACCCCCCGGGGAGCGGTGCCTACAATGAGCAGTTCTTC	CATSPHPPGSGAYNEQFF
TRBD1	TRBV4-2	TRBJ1-2	TGTGCCAGCAGCCAAGATTACGCGACAGGGGCTAGTGGCTACACCTTC	CASSQDYATGASGYTF
TRBD1	TRBV19	TRBJ2-1	TGTGCCAGTAGTATTGGGCTTCCCGGGACAGGTTGGGGCAATGAGCAGTTCTTC	CASSIGLPGTGWGNEQFF
NA	TRBV6-5	TRBJ2-7	TGTGCCAGCAGTTACTTCGACGAGCAGTACTTC	CASSYFDEQYF